This T cell receptor beta chain emerged from a study of response to subunit inactivated influenza vaccine. Overall study results and limits: With each seasonal influenza vaccination, the authors suggested, few new T cells are recruited.

This clonotype occurred a few times. Its antigen is unidentified. MiXCR was run by TCRdb on the RT-PCR reads, yielding one entry per CDR3 protein. Of hundreds of thousands of distinct CDR3 sequences in the sample, 6% to 9% are singletons; the top ten hold 13%. V lost 2 bases and J lost 0, with 13 bases in between. The germline V gene has CDR1 LGHDT and CDR2 YNNKEL (reference sequence). This CDR3 is built from 16 residues. The TCR comes from a man between 50 and 69 years old who received an inactivated influenza vaccine. The specimen comprised PBMCs from blood, sampled approximately 25 months after vaccination. The chain couples TRBV3-1 to TRBJ1-2; D gene unclear. CDR3 in DNA: TGTGCCAGCAGCCAATCCTCAGCGTCCGCTAACTATGGCTACACCTTC. Protein: CASSQSSASANYGYTF.